A selection of T cell receptor beta chains follows, all from one sample in a study of OX40 agonist ivuxolimab in advanced cancers. The table came from immunoSEQ multiplex PCR; TCRdb's copy has only in-frame clones and leaves some out. The sample yields about 40,000 clones, more than 70% seen once. Sample: CD4+ or CD8+ T cells sorted from blood, taken in a trial of the OX40 agonist ivuxolimab. Every receptor here comes from an adult with an advanced solid tumor such as melanoma, head and neck, liver or kidney cancer. Each CDR3 is given with its conserved first and last residue. The D gene is left open where the match is weak. Size values are once, few and many counts, or a class for expanded clones, and some rows have none.

abundance: NA; len: 17; v_gene: TRBV7-6; j_gene: TRBJ2-2; d_gene: NA; CDR3nt: TGTGCCAGCAGCCCAATTCTTGAGGGGGAAGGCACCGGGGAGCTGTTTTTT; CDR3aa: CASSPILEGEGTGELFF
abundance: NA; len: 14; v_gene: TRBV7-9; j_gene: TRBJ2-1; d_gene: NA; CDR3nt: TGTGCCAGCAGCACCCCTTTCTCCTACAATGAGCAGTTCTTC; CDR3aa: CASSTPFSYNEQFF
abundance: once; len: 15; v_gene: TRBV10-1; j_gene: TRBJ2-7; d_gene: TRBD2; CDR3nt: TGCGCCAGCAGTGAGTCCGGGGGGTCGTCCTACGAGCAGTACTTC; CDR3aa: CASSESGGSSYEQYF
abundance: NA; len: 16; v_gene: TRBV19; j_gene: TRBJ2-5; d_gene: NA; CDR3nt: TGTGCCACCCCGCGGGTCGCCCCCGACCCCCGGGAGACCCAGTACTTC; CDR3aa: CATPRVAPDPRETQYF
abundance: NA; len: 14; v_gene: TRBV6-5; j_gene: TRBJ2-7; d_gene: TRBD1; CDR3nt: TGTGCCAGCGGCCTCCGGGACAGGGGCCACGAGCAGTACTTC; CDR3aa: CASGLRDRGHEQYF
abundance: NA; len: 14; v_gene: TRBV7-9; j_gene: TRBJ2-1; d_gene: NA; CDR3nt: TGTGCCAGCAGCTTACTAGAGGTGAGGAATGAGCAGTTCTTC; CDR3aa: CASSLLEVRNEQFF
abundance: NA; len: 13; v_gene: TRBV27; j_gene: TRBJ2-1; d_gene: NA; CDR3nt: TGTGCCAGCAGTTTGCTAGACTACAATGAGCAGTTCTTC; CDR3aa: CASSLLDYNEQFF
abundance: NA; len: 12; v_gene: TRBV19; j_gene: TRBJ1-2; d_gene: NA; CDR3nt: TGTGCCAGTAGTATACATGGGCCTGGCTACACCTTC; CDR3aa: CASSIHGPGYTF
abundance: NA; len: 14; v_gene: TRBV6-1; j_gene: TRBJ2-7; d_gene: TRBD2; CDR3nt: TGTGCCAGCAAGGCTAGCGGGAGCGATTACGAGCAGTACTTC; CDR3aa: CASKASGSDYEQYF
abundance: once; len: 12; v_gene: TRBV29-1; j_gene: TRBJ2-7; d_gene: NA; CDR3nt: TGCAGCGTCTTATCCTTGACCTACGAGCAGTACTTC; CDR3aa: CSVLSLTYEQYF
abundance: NA; len: 13; v_gene: TRBV28; j_gene: TRBJ2-7; d_gene: NA; CDR3nt: TGTGCCAGCAGTTTGATGGGGGATTACGAGCAGTACTTC; CDR3aa: CASSLMGDYEQYF
abundance: NA; len: 12; v_gene: TRBV13; j_gene: TRBJ2-2; d_gene: NA; CDR3nt: TGTGCCAGCAGCCAGAACACCGGGGAGCTGTTTTTT; CDR3aa: CASSQNTGELFF
abundance: NA; len: 16; v_gene: TRBV27; j_gene: TRBJ2-7; d_gene: TRBD2; CDR3nt: TGTGCCAGCAGTCCCCAATACGGCGGGAGCTCCTACGAGCAGTACTTC; CDR3aa: CASSPQYGGSSYEQYF
abundance: NA; len: 18; v_gene: TRBV7-3; j_gene: TRBJ2-1; d_gene: NA; CDR3nt: TGTGCCAGCAGCCGCACGGAGGGGAAACTAGATCGGGATTCGGAGCAGTTCTTC; CDR3aa: CASSRTEGKLDRDSEQFF
abundance: once; len: 15; v_gene: TRBV7-9; j_gene: TRBJ2-7; d_gene: TRBD1; CDR3nt: TGTGCCAGCAGCTTAGTTGGACAGGGGGCTGGGGAGCAGTACTTC; CDR3aa: CASSLVGQGAGEQYF
abundance: few; len: 19; v_gene: TRBV7-9; j_gene: TRBJ1-4; d_gene: TRBD1; CDR3nt: TGTGCCAGCAGCTTTTCCGGGACAGAGACGCTCGTGACTAATGAAAAACTGTTTTTT; CDR3aa: CASSFSGTETLVTNEKLFF